The subject of this entry is one T cell receptor beta chain. The source of the sample is a study of blood T cell repertoires in COVID-19. The table came from immunoSEQ multiplex PCR; TCRdb's copy has only in-frame clones and leaves some out. The sample records about 220,000 clones, around 80% being singletons. V dropped 5 bases and J dropped 5 bases, with 16 bases sitting between them. Germline CDR1 WNHNN, CDR2 SYGVQD (reference sequence). This CDR3 contains 14 residues. This receptor was taken from a woman aged 70-85 years with acute or convalescent COVID-19. The gene calls are TRBV10-1 and TRBJ2-7, with TRBD1 as a possible D gene (6 bases). Sequencing was done on a sample of peripheral blood. The CDR3 reads CASSSERQVNEQYF. The DNA of the CDR3 is TGCGCCAGCAGTTCAGAAAGACAGGTCAACGAGCAGTACTTC.